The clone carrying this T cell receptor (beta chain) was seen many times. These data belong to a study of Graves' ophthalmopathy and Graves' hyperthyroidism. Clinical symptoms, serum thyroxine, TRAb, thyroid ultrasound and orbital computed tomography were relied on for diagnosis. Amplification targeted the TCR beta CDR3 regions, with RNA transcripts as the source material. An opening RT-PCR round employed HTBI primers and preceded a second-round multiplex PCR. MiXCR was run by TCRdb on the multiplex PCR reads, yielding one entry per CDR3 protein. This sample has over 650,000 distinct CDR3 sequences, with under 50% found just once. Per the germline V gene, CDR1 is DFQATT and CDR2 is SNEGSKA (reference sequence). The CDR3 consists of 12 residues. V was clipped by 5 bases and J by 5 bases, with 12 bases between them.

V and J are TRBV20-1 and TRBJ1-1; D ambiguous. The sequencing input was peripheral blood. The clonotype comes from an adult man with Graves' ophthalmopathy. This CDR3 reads CSASARWTEAFF. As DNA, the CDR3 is TGCAGTGCTTCCGCCCGTTGGACTGAAGCTTTCTTT.